This T cell receptor (beta chain) was identified in a study of cytomegalovirus exposure and HLA in healthy donors (dated by TCRdb to the late 2010s). Regarding the complete study: An earlier analysis of roughly 610 of the donors reported approximately 260 Gb of sequence data and some 110 million unique TCR beta sequences obtained from about 180 million T cells. An early release covering some 640 HLA-typed donors comprised roughly 300 gigabases of sequencing data and 85 million to 100 million unique TCR sequences. Of the 300 to 500 genotyped donors, 70% to 90% were placed in the genetic ancestry cluster associated with self-reported Caucasian donors. The study aimed to test whether signatures of past pathogen exposure could be identified by cataloging public T cell receptors. The study profiled the T cell repertoires of hundreds of subjects by immunosequencing and related them to cytomegalovirus serostatus. Besides the first cohort of approximately 670 subjects, a separate validation cohort made up of roughly 130 different subjects was used. The study combined high-throughput TCR immunosequencing, statistical association of individual TCRs with disease status, and machine learning to predict cytomegalovirus infection status. A later analysis re-examined previously published TCR beta repertoires from just over 650 donors and added high-resolution HLA genotyping to investigate patterns of TCR occurrence. The later analysis used no new phenotypic data to find candidate immune exposures, relying instead on TCR beta sequences and their occurrence across donors. An earlier analysis of around 640 of the donors used high-throughput TCR beta sequencing to judge whether each TCR beta V gene segment behaved as functional or pseudogenic. Alongside the repertoire data, information on donor age, sex, ethnicity and CMV serostatus was compiled. A later genetic analysis took genome-wide SNP genotypes for about three fifths of the 666 donors and used that subset as a discovery cohort. All discovery cohort repertoires had been generated using a single sequencing platform. HLA typing included class I and class II loci at four-digit resolution. The number of donors typed differed by locus, with roughly 620-630 for A, B, C, DRB1 and DQB1, more than 500 for DQA1, about 610 for DPA1, and 450 to 480 for DPB1. About five DR-DQ haplotypes were treated as single units for association and clustering because of strong linkage in the cohort. Among about 370 genotyped donors of the cohort, an average of roughly 230,000 unique TCR beta nucleotide sequences was sequenced per donor, of which approximately 18% were non-productive.

As for this clone: This receptor's antigen is unknown. No qualities accompany the bases; no much larger clone lies one base away.

Trimming at the junction amounts to 6 bases on V and 4 bases on J, and the germline ends lie 14 bases apart. CDR1 and CDR2 (SGHRS, YFSETQ) derive from the germline V gene. The CDR3 spans 14 residues, from the cysteine through the phenylalanine. Kept here is only the CDR3 DNA, which spans 42 bases and is read in frame from base 1. Points the paper makes about the study in general: According to a later analysis, parvovirus B19, influenza, CMV and Epstein-Barr virus appeared linked to several top co-occurrence clusters. Because some donors lacked HLA typing at each locus, the association tests relied only on the typed subset. In a later analysis, TCR association rates were found to vary across HLA loci, with the most associated TCRs seen for DRB1 alleles and the fewest for HLA-C alleles. Correlated functional status among segregating V segments might be attributable to linkage disequilibrium, but an unknown experimental factor could not be ruled out. A cluster of highly shared sequence variants was judged likely to be a technical artifact of the sequencing pipeline. Some IMGT-functional V segments, including TRBV6-2 and TRBV6-3, could not be distinguished by the 87-base-pair reads and were therefore excluded. In this cohort, only TCR beta chains were sequenced, and detectable features were limited by the absence of alpha or paired-chain data. A later genetic analysis reported fewer N-insertions in productive TCRs among donors in an Asian-associated ancestry cluster than the roughly 700-donor mean. According to a later analysis, most CMV-associated TCR beta chains appeared to be HLA-restricted, and the HLA associations seemed to be driven largely by CMV exposure. Most TCR sequences were seen in very few donors, while some public TCRs were found in many individuals. A further reported finding was that TCR beta sequences accurately predicted the HLA-A and HLA-B alleles for most subjects in the first cohort. In vitro tests confirmed that a few of the cytomegalovirus-associated TCR beta chains recognize cytomegalovirus antigens. Immune exposure information for the cohort was limited to CMV serostatus. The classifier was reported to diagnose cytomegalovirus status with high specificity and sensitivity in both the original cohort and the validation cohort. A later analysis associated some 17,000 TCR beta sequences with specific HLA alleles at a false discovery rate of 0.05. Some 16 rarely observed V segments, including chromosome 9 orphons, were excluded from the earlier analysis of approximately 600 of the donors because counts were too low. Compared with equally common non-associated chains, HLA-associated TCR beta chains in a later analysis were more clonally expanded and had lower generation probabilities. In the study, approximately 160 TCR beta chains were listed as associated with cytomegalovirus. The presence/absence analyses assumed that sequencing depth was roughly uniform across donors, and that assumption may not be true. According to the authors, the approach could potentially be generalized to other disease states and immunological phenotypes. V-gene and J-gene trimming of TCR beta chains was associated with a missense DCLRE1C variant in a later genetic analysis, and the association was replicated in an independent cohort. Strong co-occurrence of HLA alleles, especially DR and DQ, made assigning TCR associations to individual alleles difficult. Broadly in line with IMGT annotations, most TCR beta V segments showed up in productive rearrangements about 90% or about 30% of the time in an earlier analysis of approximately 640 of the donors.

The library was made by the immunoSEQ multiplex PCR assay. A mixture of 60 forward primers for TCR Vbeta segments and 13 reverse primers for TCR Jbeta segments was used in the multiplex PCR. A multiplex PCR assay on genomic DNA amplified the CDR3 region of rearranged TCR beta genes. Amplified TCR beta libraries were sequenced as 87-base-pair reads on the Illumina HiSeq System. Per the source publication's procedure: In a later analysis, tens of millions of unique TCR beta chains were counted across the 500 to 850 repertoires, and approximately 11 million of these chains were shared by at least two donors. Raw reads were error-corrected and collapsed into unique sequences by a nearest-neighbor algorithm in which closely related sequences were merged to remove PCR and sequencing errors. To assign V, D and J gene segments, CDR3 sequences were aligned to IMGT reference sequences. For a sequence to be retained, a match of at least six nucleotides to both a V gene segment and a J gene segment was required. Rearrangements were classified as productive when the CDR3 lacked stop codons and remained in frame with V and J, and all other rearrangements were classified as non-productive. Following IMGT convention, CDR3 was defined as the stretch from the second conserved V-encoded cysteine to the conserved J-encoded phenylalanine. The earlier analysis of 587 of the donors excluded sequences that lacked an unambiguous match to a single V gene segment. In an earlier analysis of 450 to 750 of the donors, a V segment was called functional when productive rearrangements were above 56.7%, and segregating when the standard deviation between donors exceeded 5%. To diagnose cytomegalovirus status from the catalog of TCR beta chain sequences, a statistical classification framework was built. A later analysis assigned V and J genes by comparing TCR nucleotide sequences with IMGT/GENE-DB human TR gene sequences. The TCRdist pipeline was used in a later analysis to assign CDR3 sequences and most-parsimonious VDJ recombination scenarios. In a later analysis, every TCR beta chain was defined by the combination of its CDR3 amino acid sequence and its V-gene family, and reads without a unique V-gene family were dropped. A later analysis removed 500 to 600 highly shared, low-generation-probability nucleotide sequences to deal with suspected cross-contamination and a sequencing artifact. In a later analysis, a clonal expansion index was calculated for each public chain from normalized within-repertoire ranks of inferred template counts. In a later analysis, generation probabilities were computed with a VDJ recombination model fitted to out-of-frame rearrangements, and the resulting probabilities were checked against IGoR. Hypergeometric tests were used in a later analysis to score TCR-TCR, TCR-HLA and TCR-CMV co-occurrence, with a repertoire-size bias correction applied to the TCR pairs. To estimate false discovery rates, a later analysis permuted the HLA or CMV assignments 20 times. In a later analysis, co-occurring TCRs were grouped with DBSCAN, and TCRdist sequence similarity was added when clustering was performed within HLA-allele-positive subsets. For co-occurrence clustering, repertoires with fewer than 30,000 or more than 120,000 public chains were excluded, along with 4 to 6 repertoires with anomalous nucleotide sharing. TCRdb holds this immuneACCESS table with in-frame rearrangements only. Some clones are missing; in checked studies, unresolved V genes explain under half, and the rest has no known cause. V and J calls and clone size are as listed in that table; D and trimming were resolved from the DNA. A total of roughly 110,000 clones appear in this sample, 74% of them only once. 2% to 2.5% of the sample comes from the top ten.

The cohort was made up of 666 healthy bone marrow donors. At the time of sampling, all cohort members were nominally healthy, though unrecorded immune exposures were likely present. Of the 666 cohort members, around 290 had a positive CMV serostatus and 350 to 450 had a negative one, while no CMV serostatus was recorded for the donor. Every donor gave a peripheral blood sample, and the peripheral blood mononuclear cells from that sample were used for TCR beta sequencing. Genomic DNA extraction from the blood cell samples was performed with the Qiagen DNeasy Blood Extraction Kit. The chain was built from TRBV5-1 and TRBJ2-1; the D gene assignment is ambiguous. The origin of this receptor is a human donor in good health. Source material: PBMCs. The CDR3 region reads CASKVEAAYNEQFF. DNA sequence: TGCGCCAGCAAGGTAGAGGCAGCATACAATGAGCAGTTCTTC.